Listed below are T cell receptor beta chains from one sample, sequenced in a study of identical twins. Using its own MiXCR run on the 5' RACE reads, TCRdb lists one record per CDR3 protein. The table shows 700,000 or so distinct CDR3 sequences, with around 8.3% occurring only once. This sample also belongs to another study, concerning yellow fever vaccine responses in identical twins.

Sequenced input: PBMCs. These receptors all come from a woman under 30 in good health. Both conserved end residues are part of each CDR3. Clone size, where shown, is once, few, many, or a class for clones that have expanded.

v_call	clone_size	j_call	cdr3_aa
TRBV3-1	many	TRBJ1-4	CASSQGGLGEKLFF
TRBV30	NA	TRBJ2-1	CAWSGGSEQFF
TRBV29-1	many	TRBJ2-5	CSVIHQQETQYF
TRBV29-1	many	TRBJ1-2	CSVTEDNYGYTF
TRBV12-5	NA	TRBJ2-3	CASGLSGRADTQYF
TRBV6-1	few	TRBJ2-2	CASRKQGNTGELFF
TRBV20-1	few	TRBJ2-7	CSAPRQENYEQYF
TRBV3-1	few	TRBJ2-1	CASSARRGSDEQFF
TRBV2	NA	TRBJ1-1	CASSGWGGHTEAFF
TRBV27	few	TRBJ2-7	CASIAPGTAYEQYF
TRBV20-1	many	TRBJ1-5	CSARGVLGGNQPQHF
TRBV12-3/TRBV12-4	few	TRBJ2-4	CASSLRTGENVKNIQYF
TRBV10-1	NA	TRBJ2-1	CASSDGWEQFF
TRBV12-3/TRBV12-4	many	TRBJ1-1	CASRAGTEVNTEAFF
TRBV20-1	few	TRBJ2-3	CSAGLAGAGDTQYF
TRBV3-1	NA	TRBJ2-3	CASAGGPADTQYF
TRBV20-1	many	TRBJ2-1	CSARDGRENNEQFF
TRBV14	few	TRBJ2-1	CASSKDRGSYNEQFF
TRBV4-3	many	TRBJ2-1	CASSQDPGTSGNEQFF
TRBV5-1	many	TRBJ1-1	CASSTGYTEAFF
TRBV29-1	few	TRBJ2-2	CSALAGVETGELFF
TRBV4-1	many	TRBJ2-7	CASSQRDRDTYEQYF
TRBV12-3/TRBV12-4	many	TRBJ2-7	CASSPQTGSYEQYF
TRBV14	many	TRBJ2-1	CASSQVAGTYNEQFF
TRBV12-3/TRBV12-4	many	TRBJ2-1	CASSPGTTADNEQFF
TRBV12-3/TRBV12-4	many	TRBJ2-1	CASIRTQSNEQFF
TRBV27	NA	TRBJ2-7	CASSLGPRFRPSYEQYF
TRBV19	few	TRBJ2-5	CASSTRGLGETQYF
TRBV6-2/TRBV6-3	NA	TRBJ2-7	CASSSDRGVHEQYF
TRBV7-9	few	TRBJ1-2	CASTNISRIYGYTF
TRBV11-1	many	TRBJ2-6	CASSLAFGDLAGANVLTF
TRBV19	NA	TRBJ2-3	CASTRRAWISDTQYF
TRBV27	few	TRBJ2-2	CASRIRGNTGELFF
TRBV29-1	few	TRBJ1-4	CSAGRGVNEKLFF
TRBV20-1	few	TRBJ2-1	CSASPWTGGYNEQFF
TRBV5-1	many	TRBJ2-2	CASSKGPGGLPGELFF
TRBV5-1	many	TRBJ2-3	CASSRATGGDTQYF
TRBV6-6	many	TRBJ2-3	CASSYPGTDTQYF
TRBV29-1	few	TRBJ1-2	CSVEEGATNYGYTF
TRBV5-1	NA	TRBJ2-6	CASSFPRDSGANVLTF
TRBV29-1	few	TRBJ1-4	CSVIPGIGVDYEKLFF
TRBV29-1	few	TRBJ2-1	CSVHRTGTDNEQFF
TRBV3-1	few	TRBJ2-7	CASSNSGGPHEQYF
TRBV12-3/TRBV12-4	many	TRBJ1-2	CASSLGVGYTF
TRBV27	NA	TRBJ2-5	CASSLEPSGYQETQYF
TRBV7-9	few	TRBJ2-1	CASSYDKGEQFF
TRBV4-1	few	TRBJ2-3	CASSQDFSGGTDTQYF